This TCR beta chain emerged from a study of cytomegalovirus exposure and HLA in healthy donors. Points from the study as a whole: A previous analysis found most TCR beta V segments productive roughly 87% or roughly 30% of the time. Most sequenced TCRs were rare (though some public TCRs occurred in many donors). It was reported that the classifier diagnosed cytomegalovirus status with high specificity and sensitivity in both the original and validation cohorts.

There are 13 residues in the CDR3. The V end lost 3 bases, the J end lost 6 bases, and 12 bases lay between the germline ends. From germline, CDR1 is SQVTM and CDR2 ANQGSEA. Concerning this clone: Its antigen is as yet unknown.

60 Vbeta and 13 Jbeta primers were used in PCR. Some clones are missing from TCRdb's copy, which holds only in-frame ones; the method was immunoSEQ multiplex PCR. The sample table sets out roughly 80,000 clones. The receptor was derived from a man aged 45-65 years in good health and CMV-seronegative. Source material: PBMCs. The chain carries TRBV29-1 and TRBJ1-5, with D maybe TRBD1 (5 bases). The CDR3 sequence is CSVDGGRGQPQHF. The CDR3 DNA sequence: TGCAGCGTTGACGGGGGGAGAGGTCAGCCCCAGCATTTT. Together with reference TRBV29-1 and TRBJ1-5, the CDR3 gives the full variable domain: SAVISQKPSRDICQRGTSLTIQCQVDSQVTMMFWYRQQPGQSLTLIATANQGSEATYESGFVIDKFPISRPNLTFSTLTVSNMSPEDSSIYLCSVDGGRGQPQHFGDGTRLSIL.